This T cell receptor (beta chain) was identified during a study of T cells expressing NK-cell markers. Background on the study: HCMV seropositivity characterized seven of the eight sequenced donors, and seronegativity one.

In regard to this clonotype: No antigen is known for it.

Using the 5' RACE reads, TCRdb records one entry per CDR3 protein without DNA. The sample yields 400,000 to 550,000 distinct CDR3 sequences, of which the top ten take up about 7.3%. Overall study results and limits: Questions lingered over whether expanded NKG2C+ T cell clones were HCMV-specific.

The germline V gene has CDR1 SGHVS and CDR2 FQNEAQ. This CDR3 contains 14 residues. The chain joins TRBV7-8 to TRBJ2-1. The specimen was blood T cells: a sorted CD56 or NKG2C T cell subset, CD4+ or CD8+ T cells, or bulk PBMC T cells (not recorded which). This receptor was obtained from a woman aged 18 to 69 in good health. CDR3 amino acids: CASSPLPPLNEQFF.